These 21 T cell receptor beta chains were all obtained from the same sample, sequenced in a study of blood T cell repertoires in COVID-19 (dated by TCRdb to the early 2020s). Libraries were built with the immunoSEQ multiplex PCR assay. TCRdb mirrors the immuneACCESS table, restricted to in-frame sequences. Some clones are absent from its copies; in checked studies, under half trace to an unresolved V gene, and the reason for the others is unknown. This sample lists over 100,000 clones; around 83% were detected once. Roughly 7.7% of the sample is in the top ten clones. Sequencing was done on a sample of peripheral blood. The source of these receptors is a woman of 80 years or more with active or convalescent COVID-19.

This clone was picked up a small number of times. The genes are TRBV6-6 and TRBJ2-2; 7 bases line up with TRBD2. This CDR3 is built from 15 residues. Germline V gene sequence: CDR1 MNHNY, CDR2 SVGAGI (reference sequence). J gave up 1 base and V 8 bases, and 7 bases lay outside the gene matches. CDR3 sequence: CASHRGGRNTGELFF. In DNA, the CDR3 is TGTGCCAGCCATAGGGGAGGGAGGAACACCGGGGAGCTGTTTTTT.

CDR3 bases: TGTGCCAGCGGCCCGGGACTAGCGGGATCCGAGCAGTACTTC. It specifies CASGPGLAGSEQYF. The genes are TRBV7-2 and TRBJ2-7, with 13 nucleotides matching TRBD2. This CDR3 region has 14 residues. V lost 8 bases, J lost 6 bases, and 7 bases stayed unmatched. The germline gives CDR1 SGHTA, CDR2 FQGNSA.

This clone was counted between two and nine times. The sample contains more than one DNA sequence encoding this CDR3. The rearrangement joins TRBV18 to TRBJ1-4, with D possibly TRBD1 on 5 matching bases. Germline assignment: CDR1 KGHSH and CDR2 LQKENI. V was cut by 0 bases and J by 0 bases, with 5 bases left in between. The CDR3 runs 15 residues. CDR3 region: CASSPPRATNEKLFF. DNA of the CDR3: TGTGCCAGCTCACCACCCAGGGCAACTAATGAAAAACTGTTTTTT.

The chain is built from TRBV27 and TRBJ2-7; tentative D call: TRBD2 (5 bases). Germline V gene data show CDR1 as MNHEY and CDR2 as SMNVEV (reference sequence). The CDR3 is 12 residues long. Deletions cut 0 bases from V and 6 bases from J, with 6 bases between. Here the CDR3 reads CASSLSRGEQYF. CDR3 sequence (DNA): TGTGCCAGCAGTTTATCCCGGGGCGAGCAGTACTTC.

This chain uses TRBV4-1 with TRBJ1-1; D is undetermined. V lost 1 base and J 6 bases, leaving 9 bases between the germline ends. Per germline, CDR1 MGHRA and CDR2 YSYEKL. This CDR3 comprises 13 residues. In DNA form, the CDR3 reads TGCGCCAGCAGCCAAGTATTTAGCGCTGAAGCTTTCTTT. It translates to CASSQVFSAEAFF.

The rearrangement uses TRBV18 and TRBJ2-7, with 8 bases aligning to TRBD1. The germline V gene encodes CDR1 KGHSH and CDR2 LQKENI. Trimming at V came to 3 bases and at J to 3 bases, leaving 4 bases not matched to a gene. The CDR3 is 14 residues long. The CDR3 coding sequence is TGTGCCAGCTCACCCGGGACAGGACTCTACGAGCAGTACTTC. It translates to CASSPGTGLYEQYF.

This chain joins TRBV15 and TRBJ2-1; D unresolved. The CDR3 contains 14 residues. Germline loops: CDR1 LNHNV, CDR2 YYDKDF (reference sequence). V dropped 1 base and J dropped 4 bases, with 8 bases sitting between them. As DNA, the CDR3 is TGTGCCACCAGCAGAGGGCAGGAATACAATGAGCAGTTCTTC. This gives the protein CATSRGQEYNEQFF.

This chain uses TRBV11-2 with TRBJ2-6; perhaps TRBD2 as D (6 bases). Germline CDR1 SGHAT, CDR2 FQNNGV. This CDR3 is 18 amino acids long. V lost 2 bases, J lost 2 bases, and 16 bases lay in between. The CDR3 coding sequence is TGTGCCAGCAGCTTAATTTCCCCGGGGGAGACTGGGGCCAACGTCCTGACTTTC. Translating it yields CASSLISPGETGANVLTF.

The chain employs TRBV9 and TRBJ1-1, with 8 bases fitting TRBD1. The germline gives CDR1 SGDLS, CDR2 YYNGEE. V lost 3 bases and J lost 4; bases outside the gene matches: 8. The CDR3 is 15 residues long. The CDR3, as DNA: TGTGCCAGCAGCGCCCGGACAGGGTGGGGCACTGAAGCTTTCTTT. Amino acids: CASSARTGWGTEAFF.

The rearrangement links TRBV3-1 (or the pseudogene TRBV3-2) to TRBJ2-1; D is undetermined. Germline V gives CDR1 LGHDT, CDR2 YNNKEL (reference sequence). V was cut by 1 base and J by 4 bases, with 11 bases left in between. This CDR3 is built from 15 residues. The CDR3 sequence is CASSQVLTAYNEQFF. CDR3 coding DNA: TGTGCCAGCAGCCAAGTGCTAACAGCTTACAATGAGCAGTTCTTC.

The chain employs TRBV5-1 and TRBJ2-3, with TRBD2 matching over 8 bases. Germline V gene lookup returns CDR1 SGHRS and CDR2 YFSETQ. The trim removed 2 bases at V and 0 bases at J, leaving 5 bases unmatched. This CDR3 has 16 residues. The CDR3 here is CASSFGGASSTDTQYF. The CDR3 DNA reads TGCGCCAGCAGCTTCGGGGGGGCTTCGAGCACAGATACGCAGTATTTT.

V usage is TRBV6-1 and J usage is TRBJ1-5; 10 bases are a match to TRBD1. V was clipped by 2 bases and J by 7 bases; unmatched bases: 5. The CDR3 is 15 amino acids. Germline CDR1 MNHNS, CDR2 SASEGT. The CDR3 DNA reads as TGTGCCAGCAGTGAACCGGGACAGGGGATACAGCCCCAGCATTTT. Translating it yields CASSEPGQGIQPQHF.

The V and J genes are TRBV2 and TRBJ2-3; tentative D call: TRBD2 (5 bases). This CDR3 is built from 14 residues. The V end lost 0 bases, the J end lost 2 bases, and 6 bases lay between the germline ends. CDR1 is SNHLY, CDR2 FYNNEI, per germline. DNA of the CDR3: TGTGCCAGCAGTGAAGCCCTAGCCACAGATACGCAGTATTTT. Protein product: CASSEALATDTQYF.

The chain couples TRBV3-1 (or the pseudogene TRBV3-2) to TRBJ1-2, with D maybe TRBD1 (6 bases). The CDR3 runs 13 residues. Trimming left V 1 base short and J 8 bases short, with 11 bases between. The V gene's germline CDR1 is LGHDT and CDR2 YNNKEL (reference sequence). This chain's CDR3 is CASSQGTAGGYTF. In DNA form, the CDR3 reads TGTGCCAGCAGCCAAGGGACAGCAGGCGGCTACACCTTC.

The chain links TRBV7-3 to TRBJ1-1; D is uncertain. V was cut by 3 bases and J by 3 bases, with 8 bases left in between. Germline loops: CDR1 SGHTA, CDR2 FQGTGA. The CDR3 is 13 amino acids. The CDR3: CASSFRVDTEAFF. The CDR3 DNA reads as TGTGCCAGCAGCTTCCGAGTCGACACTGAAGCTTTCTTT.

The chain joins TRBV6-5 to TRBJ2-7; D gene ambiguous. The ends were cut back, 2 bases at V and 2 bases at J, with 10 bases in the middle. CDR3 size: 14 residues. CDR1 and CDR2 (germline): MNHEY, SVGAGI. CDR3 sequence: CASSYAGTTYEQYF. The CDR3 bases are TGTGCCAGCAGTTACGCCGGCACTACCTACGAGCAGTACTTC.

The chain combines TRBV4-2 with TRBJ2-1; 9 bases agree with TRBD2. Germline CDR1 is LGHNA and CDR2 is YNFKEQ. V was clipped by 0 bases and J by 5 bases; unmatched bases: 8. The CDR3 spans 17 residues. CDR3 DNA: TGTGCCAGCAGCCAAGATAGCCGCGGGAGGGGGGACAATGAGCAGTTCTTC. Encoded protein: CASSQDSRGRGDNEQFF.

This chain connects TRBV7-9 to TRBJ1-4; maybe TRBD1 (5 bases). In germline, CDR1 is SEHNR, CDR2 FQNEAQ (reference sequence). This CDR3 is 15 amino acids long. The V end was cut by 3 bases, the J end by 0 bases, with 8 bases between. The CDR3 DNA reads as TGTGCCAGCAGCTTCTCGACAGCAACTAATGAAAAACTGTTTTTT. Its protein product is CASSFSTATNEKLFF.

This chain uses TRBV4-2 with TRBJ2-7; no reliable D call. Trimming shortened V by 2 bases and J by 5 bases, and 16 bases separated the two germline ends. The germline V gene has CDR1 LGHNA and CDR2 YNFKEQ. The length of the CDR3 is 15 residues. The CDR3, as DNA: TGTGCCAGCAGCCAACTGGTTAACGTGGGCGACGAGCAGTACTTC. This codes for CASSQLVNVGDEQYF.

This clone was counted a single time. This chain uses TRBV5-4 with TRBJ2-3, with D perhaps matching TRBD2 (6 bases). CDR1 is SGHNT, CDR2 YYREEE, per germline (reference sequence). The CDR3 totals 14 residues. Between the trimmed V and J ends, which lost 4 bases and 1 base, there was a span of 10 bases. In DNA, the CDR3 is TGTGCCAGCAGCCCCCGGGAGCGCACAGATACGCAGTATTTT. It encodes CASSPRERTDTQYF.

The genes are TRBV28 and TRBJ1-5, with TRBD1 as a possible D gene (6 bases). The CDR3 is made up of 18 amino acids. V lost 1 base, J lost 0 bases, and 16 bases lay in between. Germline V gene sequence: CDR1 MDHEN, CDR2 SYDVKM. CDR3 residues: CASSLSRQVHYSNQPQHF. The CDR3 DNA reads as TGTGCCAGCAGTTTATCTCGACAGGTGCATTATAGCAATCAGCCCCAGCATTTT. The whole variable domain, remainder taken from reference TRBV28 and TRBJ1-5, is DVKVTQSSRYLVKRTGEKVFLECVQDMDHENMFWYRQDPGLGLRLIYFSYDVKMKEKGDIPEGYSVSREKKERFSLILESASTNQTSMYLCASSLSRQVHYSNQPQHFGDGTRLSIL.